The sequence of this T cell receptor beta chain was determined in a study of beta chain features in type 1 diabetes. The study, taken as a whole, reports: Type 1 diabetes patients had TCRB CDR3s that were shorter (moderately but significantly so) in all four CD4+ subsets.

Looked up from germline, CDR1 is SGDLS and CDR2 is YYNGEE. Between the trimmed V and J ends, which lost 0 bases and 1 base, there was a span of 4 bases. The CDR3 sequence is 13 residues long. Cells sorted by CD45RO/CCR7/CD25/CD127/CD95/CD27 comprised CD4+ naive, central memory, regulatory and stem cell-like memory cells. Worth noting for this clone: Its target is unknown. This specimen includes other DNA sequences encoding the same CDR3.

Of the isolated RNA, all was reverse transcribed, and so the sequenced material was expressed TCRB transcripts. The assay was immunoSEQ multiplex PCR, and TCRdb's table has in-frame clones only and misses some. The data hold approximately 250,000 clones, with approximately 11% observed a single time. This TCR came from a man younger than 40 with type 1 diabetes. The V and J genes are TRBV9 and TRBJ1-1; no clear D. The sequencing sample was made of naive CD4+ T cells from blood. The CDR3 sequence is CASSVAGNTEAFF. The CDR3 coding sequence is TGTGCCAGCAGCGTAGCCGGGAACACTGAAGCTTTCTTT.